The T cell receptor (beta chain) under discussion was sequenced for a study of lymphopenia after photon versus proton radiotherapy. Germline V gives CDR1 SGHRS, CDR2 YFSETQ. Trimming shortened V by 0 bases and J by 0 bases, and 10 bases separated the two germline ends. The CDR3 has 16 amino acids. TCRdb's table, derived via immunoSEQ multiplex PCR, lists solely in-frame clones and lacks some. Among about 18,000 clones listed, about 92% were seen once. The sample holds a few counts of this clone. This specimen was peripheral blood, taken from a patient treated with photon-based radiotherapy. The source of this sequence is a woman in her thirties or forties with cholangiocarcinoma. The rearrangement links TRBV5-1 to TRBJ1-5; D is unclear. As DNA, the CDR3 is TGCGCCAGCAGCTTGGCGGGCCCAAATAGCAATCAGCCCCAGCATTTT. Translating gives CASSLAGPNSNQPQHF. Looking up the rest from reference TRBV5-1 and TRBJ1-5 gives the full variable domain: KAGVTQTPRYLIKTRGQQVTLSCSPISGHRSVSWYQQTPGQGLQFLFEYFSETQRNKGNFPGRFSGRQFSNSRSEMNVSTLELGDSALYLCASSLAGPNSNQPQHFGDGTRLSIL.